The 29 T cell receptor delta chains reported below all come from one sample, sequenced in a study of γδ T cells in repeated Plasmodium falciparum infection. TCRdb processed the multiplex PCR reads again with the CATT caller. This table has 50,000 to 65,000 delta-chain clones, approximately 1.5% appearing once. Gammadelta T cells were flow-sorted from PBMC into Vgamma9/Vdelta2+ and Vdelta2-negative populations for bulk analysis. The sequenced sample consisted of gamma-delta T cells from blood. All receptors come from a pool of human donors (malaria-infected and uninfected, not separated).

This clone was detected ten times or more. It differs at one base from a far larger clone, so likely a read error. This specimen includes other DNA sequences encoding the same CDR3. The CDR3 coding sequence is TGTGCCCTTGGGGAACTTACCCTACGGCGCTACGCAGTCAGACCCCTGATCTTT. This sequence encodes CALGELTLRRYAVRPLIF. This chain connects TRDV1 to TRDJ4; D is perhaps TRDD2 or TRDD3 (5 bases each). Germline CDR1 TSWWSYY, CDR2 QGS. The CDR3 is made up of 18 amino acids.

This clone occurred a few times. A read error is the likely source, as a far larger clone sits one nucleotide away. Other nucleotide sequences from this sample produce the same CDR3. The V call is TRDV3, the J call TRDJ2, with TRDD3 matching 11 bases. Germline assignment: CDR1 TVYSNPD and CDR2 GDNSRS (reference sequence). V was pared by 0 bases and J by 11 bases, with 38 bases of the junction left unmatched. The CDR3 contains 24 residues. CDR3 in DNA: TGTGCCTTTAGATTCTACCGGAACTACGAGGGAATTTACTGGGGGATAGTGGTTAGAGCTCAACTCTTCTTT. It specifies CAFRFYRNYEGIYWGIVVRAQLFF. The variable domain in full, with the rest retrieved from reference TRDV3 and TRDJ2, is CDKVTQSSPDQTVASGSEVVLLCTYDTVYSNPDLFWYRIRPDYSFQFVFYGDNSRSEGADFTQGRFSVKHILTQKAFHLVISPVRTEDSATYYCAFRFYRNYEGIYWGIVVRAQLFFGKGTQLIVEP.

A remark on this clone: This is likely an artifact of a read error, given a far larger clone one base away. The same CDR3 also results from other DNA sequences found in this sample. The chain carries TRDV1 and TRDJ1; 7 bases fit TRDD3. This CDR3 contains 18 residues. Germline-derived CDR1 and CDR2 are TSWWSYY and QGS. The CDR3 loop reads CALGTPGGYAFHTNKLIF. In nucleotides, the CDR3 is TGTGCTCTTGGGACACCTGGGGGGTACGCATTTCACACCAATAAACTCATCTTT.

There are many counts of this clone. TCRdb has a much larger clone's protein, which differs at residue 10 from the translation of this DNA, likely because of a read error; what is shown is the protein translated from the DNA. This sequence joins TRDV1 and TRDJ1, with 8 positions matching TRDD3. The CDR3 loop spans 18 amino acids. Trimming removed 5 bases from V and 0 bases from J; junction bases left unmatched: 14. The germline V gene encodes CDR1 TSWWSYY and CDR2 QGS. In nucleotides, the CDR3 is TGTGCTCTTGGGTCTCTCTACTGGGGGCCTCCGTACACCGATAAACTCATCTTT. Translation: CALGSLYWGPPYTDKLIF.

This clone has a handful of counts. For this DNA, TCRdb reports the protein of a much larger clone, which diverges at residue 18, most likely from a read error; the protein presented here is translated directly from the DNA. This chain connects TRDV1 to TRDJ4; perhaps D is TRDD1 or TRDD3 (5 bases each). The V and J ends lost 0 bases and 3 bases respectively, with 38 bases between them. Germline values: CDR1 TSWWSYY, CDR2 QGS. CDR3 size: 23 residues. Written as DNA, the CDR3 is TGTGCTCTTGGGGAACTAATTAGTAGCCCAATATACGAAATCTGGGATTTGATGGGACCCCTGATCTTT. Its protein product is CALGELISSPIYEIWDLMGPLIF.

At least ten counts were recorded for this clone. TCRdb has a much larger clone's protein, which differs at residue 3 from the translation of this DNA, likely because of a read error; what is shown is the protein translated from the DNA. This chain joins TRDV1 and TRDJ1; 7 bases agree with TRDD3. Matching the DNA to germline supplied the J gene, which TCRdb does not give. The CDR3 consists of 16 residues. Germline assignment: CDR1 TSWWSYY and CDR2 QGS. CDR3 coding DNA: TGTGCTCCTGGGCACAATGAAGGCTGGGGGGTTAGGGAACTCATCTTT. Translation gives CAPGHNEGWGVRELIF.

This clone was counted between two and nine times. The protein TCRdb gives is from a much larger clone and does not agree with this DNA's translation at residue 13, likely a read error; the protein shown here comes from the DNA. J is TRDJ1 and V is TRDV2; TRDD3 agrees at 8 bases. The J gene is not listed in TCRdb, so it was assigned here from a DNA match to germline. Germline V lookup: CDR1 GEAIGNYY, CDR2 EKD. CDR3 length: 29 residues. J gave up 0 bases and V 3 bases, and 47 bases lay outside the gene matches. CDR3 region: CACDPAFRPNGVVPLLGADADLYTDKLIF. The CDR3 DNA reads as TGTGCCTGTGACCCTGCCTTCCGGCCCAATGGAGTAGTGCCCTTACTGGGGGCCGACGCTGACCTATACACCGATAAACTCATCTTT.

With regard to this clone: The protein given by TCRdb reflects a much larger clone and differs at residue 10 from this DNA's translation, likely from a read error; the protein shown is the DNA's translation. The CDR3 reads CALGVPSYGMWGIRPGVKLIF. In nucleotides, the CDR3 is TGTGCTCTTGGGGTTCCTTCCTACGGGATGTGGGGGATACGCCCAGGGGTTAAACTCATCTTT. The chain recombines TRDV1 with TRDJ1; 11 bases align to TRDD3. Germline matching of the DNA provided the J gene here, since TCRdb leaves it blank. The germline V gene encodes CDR1 TSWWSYY and CDR2 QGS. J gave up 7 bases and V 4 bases, and 26 bases lay outside the gene matches. This CDR3 is 21 amino acids long.

In this sample, this clone turned up many times. This may be a read error, as it is one base from a much larger clone. The V and J genes are TRDV1 and TRDJ1, with 12 bases lining up with TRDD3. This CDR3 is 20 amino acids long. CDR1 TSWWSYY and CDR2 QGS come from the germline V gene. The V gene end was trimmed by 2 bases and the J gene end by 0 bases; junction bases not matched to a gene: 13. The CDR3 here is CALGETRYWGIHSHTDKLIF. The CDR3 nucleotides are TGTGCTCTTGGGGAAACCCGGTACTGGGGGATACATTCCCACACCGATAAACTCATCTTT.

Notes on this clone: The TCRdb protein comes from a much larger clone and disagrees with this DNA's translation at residue 11, likely due to a read error; the protein given here is derived from the DNA. CDR3 protein: CALGPIPSSLQGDTSAPLIF. The CDR3 DNA follows: TGTGCTCTTGGCCCTATCCCTTCCTCACTACAGGGGGATACTTCGGCGCCACTCATCTTT. The chain employs TRDV1 and TRDJ1, with 9 nucleotides matching TRDD3. The CDR3 sequence is 20 residues long. Germline V gene sequence: CDR1 TSWWSYY, CDR2 QGS. Trimming cost V 6 bases and J 10 bases; bases outside gene matches: 30.

The sample holds a few counts of this clone. This likely stems from a read error, as it lies one base from a far larger clone. This specimen includes other DNA sequences encoding the same CDR3. The CDR3 sequence is CALGERFLPHDLGDTSDKLIF. CDR3 coding DNA: TGTGCTCTTGGGGAACGTTTCCTACCTCACGACTTGGGTGATACCTCGGATAAACTTATCTTT. No call exists for the J gene, whereas the V gene is TRDV1; no check of the table's D call, TRDD3, against the DNA was made. Germline CDR1 TSWWSYY, CDR2 QGS. The CDR3 consists of 21 residues.

This clone was detected only a few times. A far larger clone is just one base off, so this is likely a read error. Other DNA sequences in this sample translate to the same CDR3. The gene calls are TRDV1 and TRDJ1; D might be TRDD2 (8 bases). TCRdb records no J gene; here it was assigned by comparing the DNA to germline. CDR1 TSWWSYY and CDR2 QGS come from the germline V gene. This CDR3 contains 22 residues. CDR3 coding DNA: TGTGCTCTTGGGGAATGGCACTTCCTACCTCTTGGGGATAGGGGCTACACCTATAAACTCATCTTT. Its translation: CALGEWHFLPLGDRGYTYKLIF.

This clone was seen more than once but under ten times. The translation of this DNA and the TCRdb protein of a much larger clone differ at residue 16, probably owing to a read error; the protein shown here is translated from the DNA. The chain carries TRDV1 and TRDJ1; D gene unclear. TCRdb carries no J gene annotation; the J gene was assigned here by matching the DNA with germline. Deletions cut 2 bases from V and 0 bases from J, with 31 bases between. This CDR3 is built from 22 residues. In germline, CDR1 is TSWWSYY, CDR2 QGS. The CDR3: CALGEMKARMRRFTGHTDKLIF. The CDR3 nucleotides read TGTGCTCTTGGGGAAATGAAGGCTCGAATGAGGAGATTTACCGGGCACACCGATAAACTCATCTTT.

This clone was observed at least ten times. The amino acid sequence in TCRdb belongs to a much larger clone and departs from this DNA's translation at residue 15, likely a sequencing read error; the sequence shown is translated from the DNA. The genes are TRDV1 and TRDJ1; TRDD3 aligns across 8 bases. Trimming took 3 bases from V and 10 from J; bases not matched to a gene: 22. The CDR3 has 18 amino acids. CDR1 is TSWWSYY and CDR2 is QGS in the germline V gene. This CDR3 is CALGDRDGRGIIGYILIF. The CDR3 bases are TGTGCTCTTGGGGACAGGGACGGAAGGGGGATAATCGGGTATATACTCATCTTT.

Comments on this clone: With only one base between it and a far larger clone, this is likely a read error. Other DNA sequences from this sample encode an identical CDR3 as well. V is TRDV3 and J is TRDJ1; 13 bases line up with TRDD3. This CDR3 is built from 19 residues. The germline V gene has CDR1 TVYSNPD and CDR2 GDNSRS (reference sequence). DNA of the CDR3: TGTGCCTGCGTCCTAAGCGTATACTGGGGGATACGCAACACCGATAAACTCATCTTC. This translates into CACVLSVYWGIRNTDKLIF. The full variable domain, completed using reference TRDV3 and TRDJ1, is CDKVTQSSPDQTVASGSEVVLLCTYDTVYSNPDLFWYRIRPDYSFQFVFYGDNSRSEGADFTQGRFSVKHILTQKAFHLVISPVRTEDSATYYCACVLSVYWGIRNTDKLIFGKGTRVTVEP.

Notes on this clone: The protein held in TCRdb is that of a much larger clone and does not match this DNA's translation at residue 18, likely because of a read error; the protein shown is translated from the DNA. The J gene was not called, though the V gene is TRDV1; the table's D call TRDD3 went unverified against the DNA. CDR3 length equals 20 residues. From germline, CDR1 is TSWWSYY and CDR2 QGS. CDR3 DNA: TGTGCTCTTGGGGAACCTCTCCTAAGTGGGATTTACGATGAGACAGCACAACCCTTCTTT. Translating it yields CALGEPLLSGIYDETAQPFF.

This clone was observed many times. Only one base separates this from a far larger clonotype, so it likely reflects a read error. Other DNA sequences within the sample encode an identical CDR3. The chain combines TRDV2 with TRDJ3; 10 bases match TRDD3. Germline CDR1 is GEAIGNYY and CDR2 is EKD. The CDR3 runs 24 residues. CDR3 bases: TGTGCCTGTGACACCATCGATTCCCGTACTGGGGGATCAGGGCCTTCCTGGGACACCCGACAGATGTTCTTC. Its protein is CACDTIDSRTGGSGPSWDTRQMFF.

The table lists this clone with a few counts. The protein in TCRdb stems from a much larger clone and differs at residue 14 from this DNA's translation, likely a read error; here the protein is translated from the DNA. The gene calls are TRDV1 and TRDJ1, with D possibly called TRDD2 or TRDD3 (9 bases each). No J gene is reported in TCRdb; it was inferred here by comparing the DNA with germline. In germline, CDR1 is TSWWSYY, CDR2 QGS. CDR3 length equals 23 residues. The CDR3 sequence is CAFHTSFLRVLGDRLGDTDKLIF. The CDR3 region has the DNA TGTGCCTTCCATACCTCCTTCCTACGGGTACTGGGGGACCGGCTGGGGGACACCGATAAACTCATCTTT.

On this clone: This DNA's translation differs at residue 20 from TCRdb's protein, which comes from a much larger clone; a read error is likely, and the protein shown is translated from the DNA. No J gene was assigned, while the V gene was called as TRDV1; the D call of TRDD3 is as the table states it, not checked on the DNA. There are 21 residues in the CDR3. Germline V gene lookup returns CDR1 TSWWSYY and CDR2 QGS. CDR3 DNA: TGTGCTCTTGGGGAGCAGGCCTTCCTACGTATGGGGTTTTCGAACACCGATAAACTCACCTTT. It codes for CALGEQAFLRMGFSNTDKLTF.

The table lists this clone with many counts. This DNA translates differently at residue 3 from the TCRdb protein, which is that of a much larger clone; a read error is likely, and the protein shown is the DNA's own translation. This chain joins TRDV2 and TRDJ1, with TRDD3 identical over 7 bases. Germline-derived CDR1 and CDR2 are GEAIGNYY and EKD. The CDR3 loop spans 17 amino acids. CDR3 nucleotide sequence: TGTGCCCGTGACAACCGCCTACTGGGGTTTAACACCGATAAACTCATCTTT. Translated: CARDNRLLGFNTDKLIF.

This clone was seen at least ten times. TCRdb's protein for this DNA is that of a much larger clone and differs from the translation at residue 13, likely a read error; the protein shown is the DNA translation. The chain carries TRDV2 and TRDJ1, with TRDD3 identical over 7 bases. In the absence of a J gene in TCRdb, the DNA was matched to germline to assign it here. Germline loops: CDR1 GEAIGNYY, CDR2 EKD. CDR3 size: 17 residues. This CDR3 is CACDTGFGGPYTGKLIF. The CDR3 DNA reads TGTGCCTGTGACACCGGTTTTGGGGGACCGTACACCGGTAAACTCATCTTT.

This clone was picked up many times. This likely stems from a read error, as it lies one base from a far larger clone. Other DNA sequences in the sample encode the same CDR3. This sequence joins TRDV1 and TRDJ1; D remains unclear. Germline V lookup: CDR1 TSWWSYY, CDR2 QGS. Trimming removed 2 bases at V and 4 bases at J, with 32 bases between. The CDR3 totals 21 residues. The CDR3 DNA is TGTGCTCTTGGGGAAGCTACGTTTAGAGGGGTCTGGAGGGGCCAAAGCGATAAACTCATCTTT. Protein product: CALGEATFRGVWRGQSDKLIF.

This clone was detected ten times or more. TCRdb has a much larger clone's protein, which differs at residue 17 from the translation of this DNA, likely because of a read error; what is shown is the protein translated from the DNA. The V call is TRDV1, the J call TRDJ1; D is unresolved. CDR3 size: 19 residues. V was shortened by 2 bases and J by 13 bases, with 35 bases between the two germline ends. Germline V gene data show CDR1 as TSWWSYY and CDR2 as QGS. CDR3 in amino acids: CALGEFSKRFRTGFKEPIF. CDR3 nucleotide sequence: TGTGCTCTTGGGGAATTCTCTAAAAGATTCCGTACCGGGTTTAAGGAACCCATCTTT.

This clone was found a few times. TCRdb lists the protein of a much larger clone for this DNA, which differs at residue 14, so this is likely a read error; the protein given here is translated from the DNA itself. The chain carries TRDV1 and TRDJ1; 11 nucleotides match TRDD3. No J gene is reported in TCRdb; it was inferred here by comparing the DNA with germline. Germline assignment: CDR1 TSWWSYY and CDR2 QGS. The CDR3 covers 19 residues. The CDR3 spells CALGEHTSLWGIHTVKLIF. The CDR3 coding sequence is TGTGCTCTTGGGGAACACACTTCCCTCTGGGGGATACACACCGTTAAACTCATCTTT.

For this clone: The protein given by TCRdb reflects a much larger clone and differs at residue 9 from this DNA's translation, likely from a read error; the protein shown is the DNA's translation. The CDR3 DNA reads TGTGCTCTTGGGAAAAATCCGGGGAATAAAATGGGAAGAACCGATAAACTCATCTTT. Translating gives CALGKNPGNKMGRTDKLIF. The chain uses TRDV1 and TRDJ1, with D possibly being TRDD3 (5 bases). The germline CDR1 and CDR2 sequences are TSWWSYY and QGS. The V end lost 5 bases, the J end lost 2 bases, and 27 bases lay between the germline ends. The CDR3 runs to 19 residues.

For this clone: The protein in TCRdb stems from a much larger clone and differs at residue 7 from this DNA's translation, likely a read error; here the protein is translated from the DNA. The chain recombines TRDV1 with TRDJ1, with TRDD3 identical over 7 bases. Germline V gene lookup returns CDR1 TSWWSYY and CDR2 QGS. V dropped 4 bases and J dropped 2; count of bases not matched to a gene: 28. The CDR3 totals 22 residues. The CDR3 loop is CALGVVIDTPRLYWGYTDKLIF. In nucleotides, the CDR3 is TGTGCTCTTGGGGTGGTGATCGATACCCCGCGGTTATACTGGGGTTATACCGATAAACTCATCTTT.

This clone was seen repeatedly, ten times or more. The likely explanation is a read error, given a far larger clone one base away. The sample carries other DNA sequences with the same CDR3. For the CDR3, the DNA is TGTGCTCTTGGGGAGCGGCCTTCCTACATTGGGGGCCCCACCGATAAACTCATCTTT. This codes for CALGERPSYIGGPTDKLIF. The V gene is TRDV1, the J gene TRDJ1, with 9 bases fitting TRDD2. With V trimmed by 3 bases and J by 1 base, 15 bases remained unmatched. The length of the CDR3 is 19 residues. CDR1 TSWWSYY and CDR2 QGS come from the germline V gene.

This clone was counted between two and nine times. TCRdb records a much larger clone's protein for this DNA, with a difference at residue 13 that likely arises from a read error; the protein given is the translation of the DNA. The V and J genes are TRDV1 and TRDJ1; 7 positions agree with TRDD3. TCRdb does not report a J gene; here it was assigned by matching the DNA to germline references. V shed 1 base and J 2 bases; nucleotides not matched to a gene: 31. In germline, CDR1 is TSWWSYY, CDR2 QGS. The CDR3 totals 24 residues. The CDR3 sequence is CALGERSFSRSWTGASLKTDKLIF. In DNA, the CDR3 is TGTGCTCTTGGGGAACGGTCCTTCTCAAGATCCTGGACTGGGGCCTCACTAAAAACCGATAAACTCATCTTT.

This clone has ten or more counts. A much larger clonotype is one base distant, so this may be a read error. The V call is TRDV1, the J call TRDJ1; 7 bases are shared with TRDD2. CDR1 and CDR2 (germline): TSWWSYY, QGS. The CDR3 has 25 residues. The CDR3 DNA reads as TGTGCTATTGGGGACTTAAGGCCCATTCCTACGAGAATGGGGAGGGCTTATAACTCCACCGATAAGCTCATCTTT. It encodes CAIGDLRPIPTRMGRAYNSTDKLIF.